This paragraph reports one T cell receptor (beta chain). Its matching antigen is unknown. The sample holds other DNA sequences that translate to the same CDR3. The data originate from a study of shared clonotypes between healthy human individuals. Study outcomes and limitations: Sharing of clonotypes among donors was expected to vary with sequencing depth. Several donors had 5% to 6.5% of their naive CD4 clonotypes in common.

Assay: immunoSEQ multiplex PCR; the TCRdb copy retains only in-frame clones and omits some. Of millions of clones listed, roughly 94% are singletons. Germline V CDR1 and CDR2: KGHSH, LQKENI. CDR3 length equals 13 residues. V lost 3 bases and J lost 3, with 9 bases in between. This TCR was sampled from a man aged 18 to 30 in good health. The rearrangement uses TRBV18 and TRBJ2-7, with D possibly matching TRBD2 (6 bases). Sequenced material: naive CD4+ T cells sorted from blood. Subset of the sample: CD45RA+ positively selected. The CDR3 coding sequence is TGTGCCAGCTCACCGGGAGGCGACTACGAGCAGTACTTC. Its protein product is CASSPGGDYEQYF.